This TCR beta chain originates from a study of CD4 T cells in relation to SARS-CoV-2 and coronaviruses. Some clones are missing from TCRdb's copy, which holds only in-frame ones; the method was immunoSEQ multiplex PCR. Among around 20,000 clones listed, approximately 72% were seen once. A note on this clone: Its antigen is as yet unknown.

Findings and caveats of the study: Compared with monoreactive clones, crossreactive clones showed significantly weaker SARS-CoV-2 expansion.

This CDR3 has 15 residues. Trimming removed 5 bases from V and 4 bases from J, with 18 bases in between. CDR1 and CDR2 (germline): SGHTA, FQGNSA. Before the COVID-19 pandemic, during about 2010-2019, CD4+ T cells were taken from unexposed donors. The cells were cultured for about ten days before CD4+ T cells were isolated. This TCR was recovered from a human donor in good health. The sequenced sample was CD4+ T cells from PBMCs, cultured in vitro. The gene calls are TRBV7-2 and TRBJ2-7; a possible D gene is TRBD1 (6 bases). The CDR3 sequence: CASSPTRGSTYEQYF. The CDR3 region has the DNA TGTGCCAGCAGCCCAACGAGGGGGAGCACGTACGAGCAGTACTTC.